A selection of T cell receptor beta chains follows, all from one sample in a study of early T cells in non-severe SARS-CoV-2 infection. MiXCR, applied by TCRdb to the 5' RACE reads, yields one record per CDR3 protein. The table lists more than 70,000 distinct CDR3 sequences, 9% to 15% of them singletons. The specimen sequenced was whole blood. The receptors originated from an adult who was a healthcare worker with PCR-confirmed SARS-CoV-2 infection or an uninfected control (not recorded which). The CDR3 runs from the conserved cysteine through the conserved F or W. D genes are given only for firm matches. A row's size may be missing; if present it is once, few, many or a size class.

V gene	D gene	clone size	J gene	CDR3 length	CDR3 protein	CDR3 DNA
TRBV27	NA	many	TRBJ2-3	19	CASSLLHPGHVTPTDTQYF	TGTGCCAGCAGTTTGCTCCATCCAGGTCATGTAACCCCCACAGATACGCAGTATTTT
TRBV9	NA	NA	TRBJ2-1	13	CASSVVWADEQFF	TGTGCCAGCAGCGTAGTGTGGGCTGATGAGCAGTTCTTC
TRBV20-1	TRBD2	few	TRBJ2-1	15	CSARDHSGGYNEQFF	TGCAGTGCTAGAGATCACAGCGGGGGCTACAATGAGCAGTTCTTC
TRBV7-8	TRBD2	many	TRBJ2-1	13	CASSFGTSTEQFF	TGTGCCAGCAGCTTTGGGACTAGCACTGAGCAGTTCTTC
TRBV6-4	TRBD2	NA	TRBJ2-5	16	CASMLAGDLLKETQYF	TGTGCCAGCATGCTAGCGGGAGATCTACTAAAAGAGACCCAGTACTTC
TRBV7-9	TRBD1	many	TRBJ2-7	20	CASSSRRDRGRVSVGDEQYF	TGTGCCAGCAGCTCACGGAGGGACAGGGGACGGGTATCTGTTGGGGACGAGCAGTACTTC
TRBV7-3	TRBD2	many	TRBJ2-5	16	CASSSGLAGVRETQYF	TGTGCCAGCAGCTCCGGACTAGCGGGAGTTCGGGAGACCCAGTACTTC
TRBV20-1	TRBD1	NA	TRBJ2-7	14	CSARDAQGASEQYF	TGCAGTGCTAGAGACGCACAGGGGGCGAGCGAGCAGTACTTC
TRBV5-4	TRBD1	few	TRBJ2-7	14	CASRGTGGTYEQYF	TGTGCCAGCAGAGGGACAGGGGGGACCTACGAGCAGTACTTC
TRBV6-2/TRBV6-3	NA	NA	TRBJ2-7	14	CASSYYGYSYEQYF	TGTGCCAGCAGTTACTACGGCTACTCCTACGAGCAGTACTTC
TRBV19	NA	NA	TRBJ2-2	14	CASSIDHNTGELFF	TGTGCCAGTAGTATAGACCACAACACCGGGGAGCTGTTTTTT